The T cell receptor beta chain described here comes from a study of immune evolution from preneoplasia to lung adenocarcinoma. V shed 4 bases and J shed 7 bases, with 14 bases lying between them. Germline V gives CDR1 MGHRA, CDR2 YSYEKL. The length of the CDR3 is 13 residues. Profiling relied on immunoSEQ multiplex PCR, and the TCRdb table lists in-frame clones only, not all of them. Among some 6,200 clones listed, roughly 74% were seen once. The material sequenced was FFPE adjacent normal lung tissue. V gene TRBV4-1 combines with J gene TRBJ2-7; perhaps TRBD2 as D (5 bases). This sequence originates from a donor of 70 years or more with lung adenocarcinoma. CDR3 DNA: TGCGCCAGCAGCCCAACTAGAGTGCGGGAGCAGTACTTC. Protein sequence: CASSPTRVREQYF.